This T cell receptor beta chain emerged from a study of control samples from healthy donors and cancer patients. J lost 2 bases, V lost 6 bases, and 7 bases had no gene match. Germline V gene lookup returns CDR1 SGHRS and CDR2 YFSETQ. The CDR3 contains 14 residues. Sequenced by immunoSEQ multiplex PCR; TCRdb stores in-frame clones only, minus some. The sample holds roughly 450,000 clones, around 90% seen once. The sequence was collected from a middle-aged man with head and neck cancer. This chain uses TRBV5-1 with TRBJ2-5; 7 bases map to TRBD1. The sequenced material came from PBMCs. The CDR3 spells CASNLQGSQETQYF. DNA of the CDR3: TGCGCCAGCAACCTACAGGGGTCACAAGAGACCCAGTACTTC.